This T cell receptor beta chain was identified in a study of human T cells and chemical hapten exposure. The overall study: Readings were taken at 6 days from patch tests that had applied 0.01% DPC to the upper back. Notes on the study in general: The study found expanded TCRs formed significantly more large CDR3 similarity clusters than controls.

TCRdb redid the calling of the RACE reads with MiXCR, one entry per CDR3 protein. The sample yields approximately 120,000 distinct CDR3 sequences, more than 7% seen once. Sample time point: patch test 2, 6 weeks after DPC sensitization. Treatment: therapeutic diphenylcyclopropenone sensitization with weekly scalp DPC. Blood was drawn before each patch test was applied. V lost 1 base to trimming and J lost 0 bases, with 7 bases between them. The CDR3 runs to 14 residues. The germline CDR1 and CDR2 sequences are SGHTA and FQGNSA. In this sample, this clonotype turned up a few times. What it binds is not known.

This chain uses TRBV7-2 with TRBJ2-7; D call uncertain. Sequenced here: whole blood, sampled in connection with sensitization to the hapten diphenylcyclopropenone (DPC). This receptor was obtained from a woman aged 40 to 50 with alopecia areata. Some clones in this sample may be carry-over from other donors' samples. CDR3 sequence reads: CASSLDPVSYEQYF. DNA of the CDR3: TGTGCCAGCAGCTTAGATCCAGTCTCCTACGAGCAGTACTTC. Full variable domain (rest looked up from reference TRBV7-2 and TRBJ2-7): GAGVSQSPSNKVTEKGKDVELRCDPISGHTALYWYRQSLGQGLEFLIYFQGNSAPDKSGLPSDRFSAERTGGSVSTLTIQRTQQEDSAVYLCASSLDPVSYEQYFGPGTRLTVT.